One and the same sample provided the 13 T cell receptor beta chains below, sequenced in a study of CD8 T cells in ankylosing spondylitis. TCRdb reanalysed the 5' RACE reads using MiXCR and keeps one entry per CDR3 protein. Here the sample spans 39,000 or so distinct CDR3 sequences, 3% to 3.5% being singletons. The specimen sequenced was blood, either unsorted or a sorted T cell fraction (not recorded which). These receptors were collected from a male donor with ankylosing spondylitis or in good health (not recorded which).

This clonotype has a count of ten or more. The chain is built from TRBV9 and TRBJ2-1, with D possibly being TRBD2 (7 bases). CDR3 size: 15 residues. Germline CDR1 and CDR2: SGDLS and YYNGEE. The V gene lost 0 bases and the J gene lost 5 bases, with 12 bases spanning the gap. In DNA, the CDR3 is TGTGCCAGCAGCGTAGGGGGGGGCTTCAACAATGAGCAGTTCTTC. Amino acids: CASSVGGGFNNEQFF.

Many counts were recorded for this clonotype. The chain's CDR3 is CASSIRPGRGTGELFF. The CDR3 nucleotides are TGTGCCAGCAGCATCCGCCCGGGCAGGGGGACCGGGGAGCTGTTTTTT. The chain couples TRBV9 to TRBJ2-2, with 7 bases fitting TRBD1. The V and J ends lost 4 bases and 5 bases, in that order; junction bases with no gene match: 11. Germline V gene sequence: CDR1 SGDLS, CDR2 YYNGEE. There are 16 residues in the CDR3.

This clonotype was seen many times. The chain is built from TRBV21-1 and TRBJ2-7; TRBD1, the D gene given by the table, was not confirmed from the DNA. TRBV21-1 is noted as a pseudogene. This CDR3 spans 15 amino acids. The CDR3 protein is CASSKRGEEPYEQYV. The DNA of the CDR3 is TGTGCCAGCAGCAAAAGGGGGGAGGAACCCTACGAGCAGTACGTC.

This clonotype was seen ten or more times. The chain links TRBV9 to TRBJ2-3; D unclear. Trimming took off 1 base at V and 1 base at J, with 10 bases between the two ends. The CDR3 is made up of 15 amino acids. Looked up from germline, CDR1 is SGDLS and CDR2 is YYNGEE. CDR3 DNA sequence: TGTGCCAGCAGCGTACTGGGGAAGGGCACAGATACGCAGTATTTT. This translates into CASSVLGKGTDTQYF.

This clonotype has a count of ten or more. The chain uses TRBV9 and TRBJ1-1, with D hard to call. Trimming removed 4 bases at V and 3 bases at J, with 7 bases between. CDR1 and CDR2 (germline): SGDLS, YYNGEE. CDR3 length equals 12 residues. CDR3 bases: TGTGCCAGCAGCAGGGTGGACACTGAAGCTTTCTTT. This translates into CASSRVDTEAFF.

This clonotype has at least ten counts. This chain uses TRBV9 with TRBJ2-5, with a possible D match to TRBD1 (5 bases). The ends were cut back, 3 bases at V and 4 bases at J, with 10 bases in the middle. Germline V gene data show CDR1 as SGDLS and CDR2 as YYNGEE. The CDR3 sequence is 13 residues long. CDR3 nucleotides: TGTGCCAGCAGCGACCCAGGGATAGAGACCCAGTACTTC. Its translation is CASSDPGIETQYF. Based on the CDR3 plus reference TRBV9 and TRBJ2-5, the full variable domain is DSGVTQTPKHLITATGQRVTLRCSPRSGDLSVYWYQQSLDQGLQFLIQYYNGEERAKGNILERFSAQQFPDLHSELNLSSLELGDSALYFCASSDPGIETQYFGPGTRLLVL.

This clonotype was detected ten times or more. The gene calls are TRBV9 and TRBJ1-4; unclear D gene. Germline CDR1 SGDLS, CDR2 YYNGEE. The CDR3 totals 15 residues. V was trimmed by 1 base and J by 2 bases, leaving 9 bases between them. CDR3 residues: CASSVTPRTNEKLFF. The CDR3 DNA is TGTGCCAGCAGCGTAACCCCCCGGACTAATGAAAAACTGTTTTTT.

This clonotype is medium-sized in the sample. The rearrangement uses TRBV9 and TRBJ2-5; D call uncertain. Between the trimmed V and J ends, which lost 3 bases and 4 bases, there was a span of 13 bases. From germline, CDR1 is SGDLS and CDR2 YYNGEE. The CDR3 consists of 14 residues. The CDR3 reads CASSGHTSRETQYF. The CDR3 DNA sequence: TGTGCCAGCAGCGGCCATACGAGTCGAGAGACCCAGTACTTC.

This clonotype has only a few counts. The genes are TRBV9 and TRBJ2-2; 11 positions match TRBD2. This CDR3 is built from 17 residues. Losses at the gene ends were 0 bases for V and 3 bases for J; bases not matched to a gene: 4. Germline loops: CDR1 SGDLS, CDR2 YYNGEE. The CDR3 bases are TGTGCCAGCAGCGTAGGTAGCGGGAGGGCCGACACCGGGGAGCTGTTTTTT. It translates to CASSVGSGRADTGELFF. The full variable domain, in which reference TRBV9 and TRBJ2-2 provide the parts outside the CDR3, is DSGVTQTPKHLITATGQRVTLRCSPRSGDLSVYWYQQSLDQGLQFLIQYYNGEERAKGNILERFSAQQFPDLHSELNLSSLELGDSALYFCASSVGSGRADTGELFFGEGSRLTVL.

This clonotype was observed at least ten times. The rearrangement links TRBV9 to TRBJ2-3, with D perhaps TRBD2 (7 bases). This CDR3 region has 15 residues. Germline CDR1 is SGDLS and CDR2 is YYNGEE. Trimming took off 1 base at V and 3 bases at J, with 12 bases between the two ends. In DNA, the CDR3 is TGTGCCAGCAGCGTAATAGGGGGGGTGACAGATACGCAGTATTTT. The encoded protein is CASSVIGGVTDTQYF.

This clonotype appeared many times. The chain carries TRBV9 and TRBJ2-1; TRBD1 is a possible D gene (6 bases). V dropped 0 bases and J dropped 9 bases, with 16 bases sitting between them. The CDR3 extends over 15 amino acids. The germline gives CDR1 SGDLS, CDR2 YYNGEE. CDR3 loop: CASSVATQGWSEQFF. In DNA, the CDR3 is TGTGCCAGCAGCGTAGCAACACAGGGCTGGAGTGAGCAGTTCTTC.

This clonotype was detected many times. The chain couples TRBV9 to TRBJ2-1; 10 bases agree with TRBD2. Per germline, CDR1 SGDLS and CDR2 YYNGEE. With V trimmed by 0 bases and J by 8 bases, 5 bases remained unmatched. CDR3 size: 15 residues. Here the CDR3 DNA reads TGTGCCAGCAGCGTAGGCCCTAGCGGGAGCGATGAGCAGTTCTTC. Translated: CASSVGPSGSDEQFF.

The rearrangement joins TRBV9 to TRBJ2-2; D is ambiguous. V lost 2 bases, J lost 0 bases, and 8 bases lay in between. The CDR3 covers 15 residues. Germline V gene data show CDR1 as SGDLS and CDR2 as YYNGEE. This CDR3 reads CASSVAAPNTGELFF. The CDR3, as DNA: TGTGCCAGCAGCGTTGCGGCTCCGAACACCGGGGAGCTGTTTTTT.